The TCR beta chain under discussion was sequenced for a study of blood T cells in healthy people across ages. General observations from the study: TCR beta diversity, measured per million T cells, fell in a roughly linear way with age. A greater number of naive CD4+ cells and higher diversity distinguished long-lived donors from aged donors.

There are 19 residues in the CDR3. Germline lookup yields CDR1 SGHAT and CDR2 FQNNGV. Between the trimmed V and J ends, which lost 3 bases and 1 base, there was a span of 22 bases. This clonotype was found many times. No antigen is known for it. No fewer than 7 million PBMCs went into each sample. PCR was performed a second time for roughly 6 to 12 cycles using a sample-barcoded 5' primer and a J-beta primer mix. From each sample, at least 2.5 million paired-end reads containing CDR3 were obtained. TCRdb re-derived calls from the 5' RACE reads in MiXCR, one entry per CDR3 protein. The sample has fewer than 2,000,000 distinct CDR3 sequences, roughly two fifths seen once.

Sequences were obtained from blood. The source of this sequence is a human donor in good health. The chain combines TRBV11-2 with TRBJ2-1, with D perhaps matching TRBD1 (6 bases). CDR3 protein: CASSFLKKTGSLSYNEQFF. The CDR3 bases are TGTGCCAGCAGCTTTCTAAAGAAAACAGGGTCCCTGTCCTACAATGAGCAGTTCTTC. Based on the CDR3 plus reference TRBV11-2 and TRBJ2-1, the full variable domain is EAGVAQSPRYKIIEKRQSVAFWCNPISGHATLYWYQQILGQGPKLLIQFQNNGVVDDSQLPKDRFSAERLKGVDSTLKIQPAKLEDSAVYLCASSFLKKTGSLSYNEQFFGPGTRLTVL.